The sequence of this T cell receptor beta chain was determined in a study of T-cell memory formation after mild COVID-19. CDR1 is SNHLY and CDR2 is FYNNEI in the germline V gene. The V end was cut by 7 bases, the J end by 6 bases, with 11 bases between. The CDR3 spans 12 residues. In the case of this clonotype: Its antigen is still unknown.

Via MiXCR, TCRdb re-called the 5' RACE reads, giving one row per CDR3 protein. The table has roughly 250,000 distinct CDR3 sequences, around 17% seen once; the top ten hold around 21%. Study outcomes and limitations: Contracting clones localized mainly to CM and EM when CD4+ and mainly to EMRA when CD8+. The finding that pre-infection memory included some responding clones suggested that cross-reactive memory joined.

The TCR was taken from a man aged 18 to 29 who had mild COVID-19 (a few samples of this study predate the infection). Cell type and time point are not known. The sequenced sample was PBMCs or a T cell subset sorted from them (not recorded which). The chain is built from TRBV2 and TRBJ2-3; D is perhaps TRBD2 (5 bases). CDR3 nucleotide sequence: TGTGCCAGCACTACGAGGGCCGATACGCAGTATTTT. Its protein product is CASTTRADTQYF.